This T cell receptor beta chain was profiled in a study of T cell changes during pregnancy in multiple sclerosis (dated by TCRdb to about 2019). Broadly, across the study: The study looked at changes in the T cell repertoire across pregnancy in women with multiple sclerosis.

Including the terminal cysteine and phenylalanine, the CDR3 comprises 16 residues. Here the CDR3 DNA is all that survives: 48 bases in frame from base 1. Looking up the germline V gene yields CDR1 SGHVS and CDR2 FNYEAQ. Between the V and J ends, shortened by 5 bases and 5 bases respectively, the junction contains 19 bases. The library relied on the immunoSEQ multiplex PCR assay. TCRdb's version of the immuneACCESS table is confined to in-frame rearrangements and falls short of the full clone set. An unresolved V gene accounts for under half of the shortfall where checked; the remainder is of unknown origin. This sample has some 100,000 clones in its table, and 80% to 95% of those were observed once. 2.5% to 3.5% of the sample lies in the top ten. A note on this clone: The antigen this receptor binds is unknown. No quality values exist for individual bases; no much larger clone is one base distant.

The source was peripheral blood, collected in the second trimester of pregnancy. The receptor comes from a female donor with multiple sclerosis, enrolled in a pregnancy study. This sequence uses TRBV7-6 and TRBJ2-1; a tentative D match to TRBD2 spans 6 bases. The bases are TGTGCCAGCAGCCCGGGGACTTCCTCTTGGGACAATGAGCAGTTCTTC. Its protein reads: CASSPGTSSWDNEQFF.